A single sample is the source of the 18 T cell receptor beta chains below, sequenced in a study of neoadjuvant anti-PD-1 for oral cavity cancer. This table comes from immunoSEQ multiplex PCR, and its TCRdb copy is limited to in-frame clones, with some not included. The sample lists around 17,000 clones, roughly 69% seen once, with about 2.6% in the top ten. The sample in question was PBMCs, obtained before nivolumab (anti-PD-1) treatment. These receptors were collected from a person aged 35 to 85 with oral cavity squamous cell carcinoma.

The rearrangement uses TRBV11-2 and TRBJ2-7, with D tentatively TRBD1 or TRBD2 (6 bases each). Germline CDR1 reads SGHAT; CDR2 reads FQNNGV. This CDR3 comprises 14 residues. V lost 1 base and J lost 4, with 11 bases in between. CDR3: CASSLVGGLYEQYF. The DNA of the CDR3 is TGTGCCAGCAGCTTAGTGGGGGGCCTTTACGAGCAGTACTTC.

V gene TRBV7-2 combines with J gene TRBJ2-5, with a tentative D call TRBD1 (6 bases). The germline V gene encodes CDR1 SGHTA and CDR2 FQGNSA. V was shortened by 4 bases and J by 1 base, with 10 bases between the two germline ends. CDR3 length: 14 amino acids. The CDR3 region has the DNA TGTGCCAGCAGCTCCCAAGGGGGCCAAGAGACCCAGTACTTC. Encoded protein: CASSSQGGQETQYF.

The sample holds a few counts of this clone. The rearrangement links TRBV28 to TRBJ2-1, with 11 bases identical to TRBD2. Unmatched junction bases numbered 7, after V lost 6 bases and J lost 3 bases. The CDR3 is 16 amino acids. Germline CDR1 reads MDHEN; CDR2 reads SYDVKM. CDR3 residues: CASSPRLAGIYNEQFF. CDR3 sequence (DNA): TGTGCCAGCAGCCCCCGACTAGCGGGAATCTACAATGAGCAGTTCTTC.

This rearrangement joins TRBV6-1 to TRBJ1-2, with D hard to call. CDR3 length equals 12 residues. Germline values: CDR1 MNHNS, CDR2 SASEGT. V lost 2 bases and J 7 bases, leaving 8 bases between the germline ends. The CDR3 sequence is CASSERSGGYTF. Here the CDR3 DNA reads TGTGCCAGCAGTGAAAGAAGTGGTGGCTACACCTTC.

This chain uses TRBV2 with TRBJ1-3, with 9 bases matching TRBD1. Germline V gene lookup returns CDR1 SNHLY and CDR2 FYNNEI. This CDR3 contains 18 residues. Trimming cost V 8 bases and J 1 base; bases outside gene matches: 15. CDR3 in DNA: TGTGCCAGCCGCTTATCGGGGGACAGGGAACGGTCTGGAAACACCATATATTTT. This translates into CASRLSGDRERSGNTIYF.

The chain employs TRBV7-8 and TRBJ1-1, with D unresolved. The ends were cut back, 5 bases at V and 4 bases at J, with 17 bases in the middle. Germline CDR1 reads SGHVS; CDR2 reads FQNEAQ. This CDR3 comprises 15 residues. As DNA, the CDR3 is TGTGCCAGCAGCCCGCAGACCGGGCTAGGCACTGAAGCTTTCTTT. It encodes CASSPQTGLGTEAFF. The full variable domain, rest sourced from reference TRBV7-8 and TRBJ1-1, is GAGVSQSPRYKVAKRGQDVALRCDPISGHVSLFWYQQALGQGPEFLTYFQNEAQLDKSGLPSDRFFAERPEGSVSTLKIQRTQQEDSAVYLCASSPQTGLGTEAFFGQGTRLTVV.

This chain connects TRBV11-2 to TRBJ1-2, with 7 bases fitting TRBD1. The CDR3 totals 13 residues. J gave up 5 bases and V 4 bases, and 4 bases lay outside the gene matches. Germline values: CDR1 SGHAT, CDR2 FQNNGV. CDR3 DNA: TGTGCCAGCAGCTCCACAGGGGCGTATGGCTACACCTTC. Protein product: CASSSTGAYGYTF.

The rearrangement joins TRBV27 to TRBJ2-2, with D hard to call. The CDR3 consists of 11 residues. Germline-derived CDR1 and CDR2 are MNHEY and SMNVEV (reference sequence). Between the trimmed V and J ends, which lost 6 bases and 4 bases, there was a span of 3 bases. For the CDR3, the DNA is TGTGCCAGCAGGGGCACCGGGGAGCTGTTTTTT. This encodes CASRGTGELFF.

The J gene is TRBJ2-7, the V gene TRBV5-4; a possible D gene is TRBD2 (7 bases). The V end was cut by 4 bases, the J end by 2 bases, with 13 bases between. The germline V gene has CDR1 SGHNT and CDR2 YYREEE (reference sequence). The CDR3 runs to 14 residues. This chain's CDR3 is CASSGPRGPYEQYF. DNA of the CDR3: TGTGCCAGCAGCGGGCCGCGGGGGCCCTACGAGCAGTACTTC.

CDR3 bases: TGTGCCAGCAGTGAAGCGGTCGGGGAGGGGAGGAATGAGCAGTTCTTC. Its translation: CASSEAVGEGRNEQFF. This chain connects TRBV2 to TRBJ2-1, with 7 bases fitting TRBD2. The CDR3 totals 16 residues. The germline V gene encodes CDR1 SNHLY and CDR2 FYNNEI. V lost 0 bases to trimming and J lost 7 bases; unmatched junction nucleotides: 9.

This clone turned up a few times. V gene TRBV19 combines with J gene TRBJ2-7; no firm D call. CDR3 length equals 13 residues. Germline values: CDR1 LNHDA, CDR2 SQIVND (reference sequence). V dropped 4 bases and J dropped 2 bases, with 9 bases sitting between them. In DNA form, the CDR3 reads TGTGCCAGTAGTAGCCGGGCGACCTACGAGCAGTACTTC. Protein: CASSSRATYEQYF. Full variable domain (missing parts from reference TRBV19 and TRBJ2-7): DGGITQSPKYLFRKEGQNVTLSCEQNLNHDAMYWYRQDPGQGLRLIYYSQIVNDFQKGDIAEGYSVSREKKESFPLTVTSAQKNPTAFYLCASSSRATYEQYFGPGTRLTVT.

The genes are TRBV5-6 and TRBJ2-1; 8 bases are shared with TRBD2. This CDR3 spans 15 amino acids. Trimming cost V 1 base and J 4 bases; bases outside gene matches: 4. Looked up from germline, CDR1 is SGHDT and CDR2 is YYEEEE. The DNA for the CDR3 is TGTGCCAGCAGCTTGCTGACTAGCGATTACAATGAGCAGTTCTTC. Protein: CASSLLTSDYNEQFF. Supplemented by reference TRBV5-6 and TRBJ2-1, the full variable domain reads DAGVTQSPTHLIKTRGQQVTLRCSPKSGHDTVSWYQQALGQGPQFIFQYYEEEERQRGNFPDRFSGHQFPNYSSELNVNALLLGDSALYLCASSLLTSDYNEQFFGPGTRLTVL.

This clone showed up just a few times. The V and J genes are TRBV7-8 and TRBJ2-7, with 7 positions matching TRBD1. The CDR3 is 14 amino acids. The germline V gene encodes CDR1 SGHVS and CDR2 FQNEAQ. V dropped 1 base and J dropped 7; count of bases not matched to a gene: 7. The CDR3 DNA reads as TGTGCCAGCAGCTTAGTTGAGGGGGCGGGTGAGCAGTACTTC. Translated, it gives CASSLVEGAGEQYF.

CDR3 in DNA: TGCGCCAGCAGCCAAGGAAAAGGGGGGACTGAAGCTTTCTTT. It yields the protein CASSQGKGGTEAFF. The gene calls are TRBV4-1 and TRBJ1-1; possible D gene TRBD1, 6 bases. The CDR3 spans 14 residues. CDR1 MGHRA and CDR2 YSYEKL come from the germline V gene. V was trimmed by 1 base and J by 5 bases, leaving 11 bases between them.

In its sample, this clone was seen a few times. The chain links TRBV28 to TRBJ2-7; the D gene is possibly TRBD2 (7 bases). The germline CDR1 and CDR2 sequences are MDHEN and SYDVKM. The CDR3 runs 13 residues. The V end lost 2 bases, the J end lost 6 bases, and 11 bases lay between the germline ends. CDR3 amino acids: CASSLQGRAEQYF. CDR3 nucleotides: TGTGCCAGCAGTTTACAGGGGAGGGCCGAGCAGTACTTC.

This clone was seen a few times. The CDR3 DNA reads as TGTGCCAGCAATTTTCCCGGGACAGGGGGCTCCTACGAGCAGTACTTC. Translation: CASNFPGTGGSYEQYF. The chain couples TRBV7-2 to TRBJ2-7; the match to TRBD1 covers 11 bases. CDR1 is SGHTA, CDR2 FQGNSA, per germline. The CDR3 is made up of 16 amino acids. Losses at the gene ends were 7 bases for V and 0 bases for J; bases not matched to a gene: 8.

This clone was observed once. V and J are TRBV5-1 and TRBJ2-3, with 10 bases aligning to TRBD1. CDR3 length equals 14 residues. The germline CDR1 and CDR2 sequences are SGHRS and YFSETQ. V trimming: 4 bases; J trimming: 7 bases; junction bases outside the gene matches: 6. The CDR3, as DNA: TGCGCCAGCAGCGGGACAGGGGCTTTAAATACGCAGTATTTT. It codes for CASSGTGALNTQYF.

On this clone: The junction departs from germline at one end; a sequencing error may be responsible. This chain links TRBV2 with TRBJ2-1, with D maybe TRBD1 (5 bases). This CDR3 is built from 16 residues. The germline V gene has CDR1 SNHLY and CDR2 FYNNEI. The CDR3 sequence is CASREAPGFAANEQFF. The CDR3 region has the DNA TGTGCCAGCAGGGAAGCCCCAGGGTTTGCAGCGAATGAGCAGTTCTTC. Variable domain in full (rest from reference TRBV2 and TRBJ2-1): EPEVTQTPSHQVTQMGQEVILRCVPISNHLYFYWYRQILGQKVEFLVSFYNNEISEKSEIFDDQFSVERPDGSNFTLKIRSTKLEDSAMYFCASREAPGFAANEQFFGPGTRLTVL.